The rows below give T cell receptor beta chains drawn from one sample of a study of tumor and adjacent non-tumor tissue in lung cancer. A single record per CDR3 protein comes from TCRdb applying MiXCR to the multiplex PCR reads. The table lists more than 45,000 distinct CDR3 sequences, about 79% of them singletons, with 20% to 30% in the top ten. The sequenced sample consisted of distant non-tumor lung tissue. Receptor source: a woman in her sixties or seventies with non-small cell lung cancer. Both conserved end residues are part of each CDR3. The D gene is left open where the match is weak. Size values are once, few and many counts, or a class for expanded clones, and some rows have none.

j_call clone_size d_call v_call cdr3_nt cdr3_aa
TRBJ2-1 few TRBD2 TRBV11-2 TGTGCCAGCAGCTTTGCAGGGACTAGGGGGTACGATGAGCAGTTCTTC CASSFAGTRGYDEQFF
TRBJ1-4 NA NA TRBV6-5 TGTATCAGTTTCCCCGGGACTTCGGATGAAAAACTGTTTTTT CISFPGTSDEKLFF
TRBJ2-1 medium-sized TRBD2 TRBV29-1 TGCAGCGTTGAGCCTAGCGGGAAGCTCAATGAGCAGTTCTTC CSVEPSGKLNEQFF
TRBJ1-2 NA NA TRBV9 TGTGCCAGCAGCGTAGCTCAGGGTCCCTATGGCTACACCTTC CASSVAQGPYGYTF
TRBJ1-5 NA NA TRBV12-3/TRBV12-4 TGTGCCAGCAGTTCACGGGGCGGCTCTAGCAATCAGCCCCAGCATTTT CASSSRGGSSNQPQHF
TRBJ1-1 NA NA TRBV6-2/TRBV6-3 TGTGCCAGCAATCCGAGACCGAACACTAAAGCTTTCTTT CASNPRPNTKAFF
TRBJ2-5 NA NA TRBV12-3/TRBV12-4 TGTACCAGGAGCAGCCGGGACGGAGGAGGGGAGACCCAGTACTTC CTRSSRDGGGETQYF
TRBJ2-7 NA NA TRBV11-2 TGTGCCAGCAATCGGGGCCCCTACGAGCAGTACTTC CASNRGPYEQYF
TRBJ2-1 once NA TRBV6-2/TRBV6-3 TGTGCCAGCAACCGAAAACAGGAAGGTTACAATGAGCTGTTCTTC CASNRKQEGYNELFF
TRBJ2-7 NA NA TRBV11-2 TGTGCCAGCAGCTTAGACGGCAGTCCCTGCGGGCAGTACTTC CASSLDGSPCGQYF
TRBJ2-1 NA NA TRBV6-2/TRBV6-3 TGTGCCAGCAGTTACGCTAGTATGACTGAGCAGTTCTTC CASSYASMTEQFF
TRBJ2-6 few TRBD2 TRBV6-1 TGTGCCAGTAGCCCCCAAACCGGGGGGGCCAACATCCTGACTTTC CASSPQTGGANILTF
TRBJ2-3 NA TRBD2 TRBV7-2 TGTGCCAGCAGCCCGCAAGCCGGGACTAGCACGACAGATACGCAGTATTTT CASSPQAGTSTTDTQYF
TRBJ1-1 once NA TRBV7-9 TGTGCCAGCAGTTACCTCGGGGGGAGCACTGAAGCTTTCTTT CASSYLGGSTEAFF
TRBJ2-3 NA NA TRBV29-1 TGCAGCGTCCCCCAACTAGCACCAACGGCGGATAAGCAGTATTTT CSVPQLAPTADKQYF
TRBJ2-5 NA NA TRBV6-2/TRBV6-3 TGTGCCAGCAGTTACGGGGGGCACGTCGGGGAACTAGAGACCCAATACTTC CASSYGGHVGELETQYF
TRBJ2-6 NA NA TRBV4-3 TGCGTCAGCAGTATGTTATTCGGTACCAATGTCCTGACTTTC CVSSMLFGTNVLTF
TRBJ2-7 NA TRBD2 TRBV10-1 TGCGCCAGCAGTTGCGGGGGAAATGACGAGCAGTATTTC CASSCGGNDEQYF
TRBJ2-5 NA NA TRBV4-3 TGCGCCAGCAGCCAAGATGTCCTAGTGGGAGGTGTGGGAGAGACCCAGTACTTC CASSQDVLVGGVGETQYF
TRBJ2-3 few TRBD1 TRBV11-2 TGTGCCAGCAGCTTGGGACAGGGACAGTCCACATATACGCAGTATTTT CASSLGQGQSTYTQYF
TRBJ1-4 once NA TRBV6-5 TGTGCCAGCCGGCCGATTTCAACTAATGAAAAACTGTCTTTC CASRPISTNEKLSF
TRBJ1-1 NA NA TRBV12-3/TRBV12-4 TGTGCCAGCAGTTTAAAGGGTTCTAACACTGATGCTTCCTTT CASSLKGSNTDASF